The 3 T cell receptor beta chains below were found in one sample sequenced in a study of spatial heterogeneity in lung cancer. The time point denotes: sample taken at primary tumor resection. TCRdb fed the 5' RACE reads into MiXCR, producing one record per CDR3 protein. This sample has 2,500 to 3,500 distinct CDR3 sequences, with 4.7% found just once. The starting material was normal lung tissue next to the tumor, obtained at surgery. These receptors were obtained from a male donor with early-stage non-small cell lung cancer.

Judged by abundance, this clonotype is medium-sized (0.01 to 0.1%). The J gene is TRBJ2-3, the V gene TRBV7-3; D unclear. This CDR3 region has 13 residues. Germline assignment: CDR1 SGHTA and CDR2 FQGTGA. With 1 base removed from V and 0 bases from J, the gap between germline ends came to 2 bases. Written as DNA, the CDR3 is TGTGCCAGCAGCTTAATTAGCACAGATACGCAGTATTTT. Its protein product is CASSLISTDTQYF.

This clonotype was detected only once. This could be a read error, since a much larger clone is one nucleotide away. The chain carries TRBV9 and TRBJ2-2; D is unclear. CDR1 SGDLS and CDR2 YYNGEE come from the germline V gene. This CDR3 has 14 amino acids. The CDR3 loop is CASGVGLGTGELFF. DNA for the CDR3: TGTGCCAGCGGCGTAGGGCTAGGCACCGGGGAGCTGTTTTTT.

This clonotype is termed medium-sized (0.01 to 0.1%). J is TRBJ1-1 and V is TRBV4-3; maybe TRBD1 (5 bases). The germline V and J ends were trimmed by 3 bases and 9 bases, with 11 bases remaining between them. Germline CDR1 LGHNA, CDR2 YSLEER. The length of the CDR3 is 12 residues. The CDR3 DNA reads as TGCGCCAGCAGCCAGACTGGGGACCAAGCTTTCTTT. Encoded protein: CASSQTGDQAFF.